This T cell receptor (beta chain) is drawn from a study of OX40 agonist ivuxolimab in advanced cancers. Study details: Ivuxolimab, an antibody that agonizes OX40 (CD134), was administered to the patients. The patients received ivuxolimab by intravenous route every 2 weeks at 0.01 to 10 mg/kg. A male proportion of about 86% was recorded, with mean age about 62 years and range about 20 to 79. Study-wide results and limits: Still undetermined is the antigen specificity of the expanded peripheral T cells.

Concerning this clone: Its antigen is unknown.

This table comes from immunoSEQ multiplex PCR, and its TCRdb copy is limited to in-frame clones, with some not included. The sample consists of more than 55,000 clones, 88% of them appearing once. The clonotype originates from an adult with an advanced solid tumor such as melanoma, head and neck, liver or kidney cancer. The source was CD4+ or CD8+ T cells sorted from blood, collected in a trial of the OX40 agonist ivuxolimab.

The CDR3 here is CASSETGGTRVPLHF. CDR3 DNA sequence: TGTGCCAGCAGTGAAACGGGGGGGACCAGGGTCCCCCTCCACTTT. The rearrangement joins TRBV25-1 to TRBJ1-6; D is perhaps TRBD1 (5 bases). V was pared by 2 bases and J by 13 bases, with 18 bases between. From germline, CDR1 is MGHDK and CDR2 SYGVNS. The CDR3 runs 15 residues. Drawing the rest from reference TRBV25-1 and TRBJ1-6, the complete variable domain is EADIYQTPRYLVIGTGKKITLECSQTMGHDKMYWYQQDPGMELHLIHYSYGVNSTEKGDLSSESTVSRIRTEHFPLTLESARPSHTSQYLCASSETGGTRVPLHFGNGTRLTVT.